The 30 T cell receptor beta chains reported below all come from one sample, sequenced in a study of cytomegalovirus exposure and HLA in healthy donors. A multiplex PCR was run with 60 Vbeta primers and 13 Jbeta primers. Profiled with immunoSEQ multiplex PCR; TCRdb holds only in-frame clones, not every one. The sample totals 100,000 to 150,000 clones. Input material: PBMCs. All receptors come from a man in his late teens or twenties in good health and CMV-seronegative.

This rearrangement joins TRBV19 to TRBJ1-1; 7 bases fit TRBD1. With 6 bases clipped from V and 0 bases from J, the junction kept 7 bases outside the gene matches. The CDR3 sequence is 15 residues long. The V gene's germline CDR1 is LNHDA and CDR2 SQIVND (reference sequence). CDR3 protein: CASSLRQGLNTEAFF. The CDR3 DNA reads as TGTGCCAGTAGCCTGAGACAGGGATTGAACACTGAAGCTTTCTTT.

The chain recombines TRBV27 with TRBJ1-1; tentatively, D is TRBD1 (6 bases). Germline lookup yields CDR1 MNHEY and CDR2 SMNVEV (reference sequence). The CDR3 consists of 14 residues. The ends were cut back, 5 bases at V and 2 bases at J, with 12 bases in the middle. The CDR3 DNA reads as TGTGCCAGCAGTAGGGGGTACCTTAACACTGAAGCTTTCTTT. The encoded protein is CASSRGYLNTEAFF.

V is TRBV6-1 and J is TRBJ1-1; 8 bases map to TRBD1. The germline V gene encodes CDR1 MNHNS and CDR2 SASEGT. J lost 5 bases, V lost 6 bases, and 11 bases had no gene match. The CDR3 contains 15 residues. The chain's CDR3 is CASRRADREITEAFF. The CDR3 DNA sequence: TGTGCCAGCAGGAGGGCGGACAGGGAAATAACTGAAGCTTTCTTT.

The rearrangement uses TRBV4-1 and TRBJ2-3; the match to TRBD2 covers 11 bases. Germline CDR1 and CDR2: MGHRA and YSYEKL. V trimming: 1 base; J trimming: 0 bases; junction bases outside the gene matches: 3. CDR3 size: 17 residues. The CDR3 region has the DNA TGCGCCAGCAGCCAAGCCGGGACTAGCGGTAGCACAGATACGCAGTATTTT. Protein product: CASSQAGTSGSTDTQYF.

This chain uses TRBV19 with TRBJ1-1, with 7 bases that match TRBD1. The CDR3 has 15 residues. Germline CDR1 LNHDA, CDR2 SQIVND (reference sequence). The trim removed 1 base at V and 4 bases at J, leaving 6 bases unmatched. CDR3 bases: TGTGCCAGTAGTATAGGTCCACAGGGGAGCACTGAAGCTTTCTTT. It encodes CASSIGPQGSTEAFF.

The chain joins TRBV4-1 to TRBJ1-5; TRBD1 might be the D (5 bases). V was clipped by 1 base and J by 5 bases, with 12 bases between them. The CDR3 has 15 amino acids. Germline V gives CDR1 MGHRA, CDR2 YSYEKL. The CDR3 reads CASSQGQPGDQPQHF. The CDR3 DNA reads as TGCGCCAGCAGCCAAGGGCAGCCGGGGGATCAGCCCCAGCATTTT.

This sequence joins TRBV19 and TRBJ1-4, with 12 bases that match TRBD1. After removal of 11 bases from V and 5 bases from J, the junction contained 6 bases not matched to a gene. The germline V gene has CDR1 LNHDA and CDR2 SQIVND (reference sequence). The CDR3 has 14 amino acids. CDR3 coding DNA: TGTGCCTCGCGGGACAGGGGGCTAAATGAAAAACTGTTTTTT. Translated, it gives CASRDRGLNEKLFF.

The V gene is TRBV5-1, the J gene TRBJ1-2; D is undetermined. V dropped 4 bases and J dropped 0 bases, with 10 bases sitting between them. CDR3 length: 14 residues. CDR1 is SGHRS and CDR2 is YFSETQ in the germline V gene. In DNA form, the CDR3 reads TGCGCCAGCAGCCCTGTGAGCTCTAACTATGGCTACACCTTC. Translation gives CASSPVSSNYGYTF.

The chain uses TRBV28 and TRBJ2-2; no reliable D call. The CDR3 spans 11 residues. Germline V gene lookup returns CDR1 MDHEN and CDR2 SYDVKM. V lost 6 bases to trimming and J lost 8 bases, with 7 bases between them. This CDR3 reads CASSSLGELFF. The CDR3 DNA reads as TGTGCCAGCAGCTCGTTGGGGGAGCTGTTTTTT. Supplemented by reference TRBV28 and TRBJ2-2, the full variable domain reads DVKVTQSSRYLVKRTGEKVFLECVQDMDHENMFWYRQDPGLGLRLIYFSYDVKMKEKGDIPEGYSVSREKKERFSLILESASTNQTSMYLCASSSLGELFFGEGSRLTVL.

The chain recombines TRBV5-4 with TRBJ2-3; D ambiguous. Germline CDR1 and CDR2: SGHNT and YYREEE (reference sequence). This CDR3 is 15 amino acids long. V dropped 0 bases and J dropped 1 base, with 9 bases sitting between them. CDR3 sequence reads: CASSLGTGGTDTQYF. The CDR3, as DNA: TGTGCCAGCAGCTTGGGTACCGGTGGCACAGATACGCAGTATTTT. The variable domain in full, completed from reference TRBV5-4 and TRBJ2-3, reads ETGVTQSPTHLIKTRGQQVTLRCSSQSGHNTVSWYQQALGQGPQFIFQYYREEENGRGNFPPRFSGLQFPNYSSELNVNALELDDSALYLCASSLGTGGTDTQYFGPGTRLTVL.

The chain combines TRBV5-1 with TRBJ2-7, with 8 bases matching TRBD2. The CDR3 loop spans 17 amino acids. Germline trimming cut 0 bases from V and 5 bases from J; bases unmatched to any gene: 13. Germline assignment: CDR1 SGHRS and CDR2 YFSETQ. The CDR3 loop is CASSLASLGTSGNEQYF. The CDR3 nucleotides are TGCGCCAGCAGCTTGGCCAGTCTCGGGACTAGTGGAAACGAGCAGTACTTC.

The chain employs TRBV25-1 and TRBJ2-2, with D unresolved. Trimming pared 4 bases from V and 5 bases from J, leaving 11 bases between. The CDR3 is 14 residues long. Germline CDR1 reads MGHDK; CDR2 reads SYGVNS. The CDR3 nucleotides read TGTGCCAGCAGTGCGCCGGGTGGGACCGGGGAGCTGTTTTTT. Protein: CASSAPGGTGELFF.

The rearrangement uses TRBV6-4 and TRBJ2-2, with 12 bases fitting TRBD2. The length of the CDR3 is 16 residues. In germline, CDR1 is MRHNA, CDR2 SNTAGT. V trimming: 6 bases; J trimming: 3 bases; junction bases outside the gene matches: 5. The CDR3 here is CASSPTSGSYTGELFF. CDR3 DNA sequence: TGTGCCAGCAGCCCGACTAGCGGGAGTTACACCGGGGAGCTGTTTTTT.

The genes are TRBV10-3 and TRBJ2-1, with a tentative D call TRBD2 (6 bases). This CDR3 has 17 residues. The germline CDR1 and CDR2 sequences are ENHRY and SYGVKD. Trimming pared 0 bases from V and 8 bases from J, leaving 20 bases between. In DNA form, the CDR3 reads TGTGCCATCAGTGAGTCCCGGAATGGGGCGGGAAAGTATGAGCAGTTCTTC. Residues: CAISESRNGAGKYEQFF.

J is TRBJ2-1 and V is TRBV20-1; possibly TRBD1 for D (5 bases). In germline, CDR1 is DFQATT, CDR2 SNEGSKA (reference sequence). This CDR3 has 10 residues. Trimming took off 6 bases at V and 10 bases at J, with 10 bases between the two ends. The CDR3 nucleotides are TGCAGTGCCAGGGTGGGAGAGCAGTTCTTC. Its protein is CSARVGEQFF.

The CDR3 loop is CASSEWQANTGELFF. DNA for the CDR3: TGTGCCAGCAGTGAATGGCAGGCGAACACCGGGGAGCTGTTTTTT. The rearrangement links TRBV6-1 to TRBJ2-2; no clear D gene. The CDR3 runs to 15 residues. Germline loops: CDR1 MNHNS, CDR2 SASEGT. The V and J ends lost 2 bases and 0 bases respectively, with 7 bases between them.

The rearrangement links TRBV9 to TRBJ2-2, with TRBD1 identical over 10 bases. The ends lost 4 bases at V and 3 bases at J; junction bases unmatched: 6. Germline CDR1 reads SGDLS; CDR2 reads YYNGEE. The CDR3 length is 16 residues. The CDR3 nucleotides read TGTGCCAGCAGCACCCGGGACAGGGGCCACACCGGGGAGCTGTTTTTT. The encoded protein is CASSTRDRGHTGELFF.

The chain carries TRBV7-9 and TRBJ2-7, with 7 positions matching TRBD1. The CDR3 runs 15 residues. Looked up from germline, CDR1 is SEHNR and CDR2 is FQNEAQ (reference sequence). The ends lost 4 bases at V and 2 bases at J; junction bases unmatched: 8. The CDR3 nucleotides are TGTGCCAGCAGCTCCGGCCGCGGACAGGCCTACGAGCAGTACTTC. Residues: CASSSGRGQAYEQYF.

This chain connects TRBV9 to TRBJ2-7, with 12 positions matching TRBD1. The V gene end was trimmed by 4 bases and the J gene end by 4 bases; junction bases not matched to a gene: 6. This CDR3 contains 15 residues. Germline CDR1 reads SGDLS; CDR2 reads YYNGEE. The CDR3 loop reads CASSIGTGGGYEQYF. In DNA form, the CDR3 reads TGTGCCAGCAGCATCGGGACAGGGGGCGGGTACGAGCAGTACTTC. The full variable domain, with the rest looked up from reference TRBV9 and TRBJ2-7, is DSGVTQTPKHLITATGQRVTLRCSPRSGDLSVYWYQQSLDQGLQFLIQYYNGEERAKGNILERFSAQQFPDLHSELNLSSLELGDSALYFCASSIGTGGGYEQYFGPGTRLTVT.

The CDR3 DNA reads TGTGCCAGTAGTACACCGACAGGGGGCCCCTACGAGCAGTACTTC. It specifies CASSTPTGGPYEQYF. The chain joins TRBV19 to TRBJ2-7; TRBD1 matches 10 bases. Unmatched junction bases numbered 5, after V lost 4 bases and J lost 2 bases. The germline V gene has CDR1 LNHDA and CDR2 SQIVND (reference sequence). The CDR3 has 15 residues.

The rearrangement joins TRBV7-2 to TRBJ1-2, with a weak D call TRBD1 (6 bases). CDR1 and CDR2 from the germline V gene are SGHTA and FQGNSA. The CDR3 is 14 amino acids. V lost 5 bases and J 4 bases, leaving 14 bases between the germline ends. The CDR3 sequence: CASSRNRASYGYTF. In nucleotides, the CDR3 is TGTGCCAGCAGCAGAAACAGGGCCTCCTATGGCTACACCTTC.

This sequence joins TRBV7-9 and TRBJ1-1, with TRBD1 matching 9 bases. The CDR3 is 16 residues long. The V gene end was trimmed by 3 bases and the J gene end by 6 bases; junction bases not matched to a gene: 11. Germline V CDR1 and CDR2: SEHNR, FQNEAQ (reference sequence). CDR3 protein: CASSFPGQGSPAEAFF. The CDR3 coding sequence is TGTGCCAGCAGCTTTCCGGGACAGGGCTCCCCCGCTGAAGCTTTCTTT. The entire variable domain, with the rest obtained from reference TRBV7-9 and TRBJ1-1, is as follows: DTGVSQNPRHKITKRGQNVTFRCDPISEHNRLYWYRQTLGQGPEFLTYFQNEAQLEKSRLLSDRFSAERPKGSFSTLEIQRTEQGDSAMYLCASSFPGQGSPAEAFFGQGTRLTVV.

As for this clone: A read error may produce the germline difference seen at one junction end. The sample carries other DNA sequences with the same CDR3. The chain has TRBV30 and TRBJ1-1; 10 bases are shared with TRBD1. Germline loops: CDR1 GTSNPN, CDR2 SVGIG (reference sequence). This CDR3 has 15 amino acids. CDR3 sequence (DNA): TGCGCCTCCCAATCGGGACAGGGGTTGAACACTGAAGCTTTCTTT. Residues: CASQSGQGLNTEAFF.

The V and J genes are TRBV6-4 and TRBJ2-1, with D maybe TRBD2 (6 bases). The germline CDR1 and CDR2 sequences are MRHNA and SNTAGT. The CDR3 consists of 16 residues. V lost 0 bases, J lost 0 bases, and 9 bases lay in between. CDR3 sequence reads: CASSDSRGSSYNEQFF. The CDR3 bases are TGTGCCAGCAGTGACTCCCGGGGGAGCTCCTACAATGAGCAGTTCTTC.

The chain recombines TRBV19 with TRBJ1-6; tentative D call: TRBD1 (5 bases). The CDR3 is 18 amino acids. Trimming took off 0 bases at V and 7 bases at J, with 19 bases between the two ends. CDR1 and CDR2 from the germline V gene are LNHDA and SQIVND (reference sequence). The CDR3 is CASSIDRARGRGNSPLHF. CDR3 DNA sequence: TGTGCCAGTAGTATAGATCGGGCACGGGGCCGGGGGAATTCACCCCTCCACTTT.

V usage is TRBV27 and J usage is TRBJ2-7; 7 positions agree with TRBD2. Germline assignment: CDR1 MNHEY and CDR2 SMNVEV (reference sequence). This CDR3 comprises 15 residues. J lost 5 bases, V lost 6 bases, and 13 bases had no gene match. CDR3 sequence: CASSRGTTPVNEQYF. DNA for the CDR3: TGTGCCAGCAGCCGAGGGACTACCCCGGTTAACGAGCAGTACTTC.

The genes are TRBV5-1 and TRBJ2-3, with TRBD1 identical over 9 bases. Trimming cost V 4 bases and J 1 base; bases outside gene matches: 13. Germline CDR1 reads SGHRS; CDR2 reads YFSETQ. The CDR3 is 18 amino acids. The CDR3 DNA reads TGCGCCAGCAGCCGCGAGGGGAACAGGGGGCAGCGCACAGATACGCAGTATTTT. Encoded protein: CASSREGNRGQRTDTQYF.

V and J are TRBV4-1 and TRBJ1-5; D is undetermined. V was cut by 0 bases and J by 7 bases, with 16 bases left in between. This CDR3 is 16 amino acids long. CDR1 and CDR2 (germline): MGHRA, YSYEKL. The CDR3 region has the DNA TGCGCCAGCAGCCAAGAGAGTGCTACCCAGGTCCAGCCCCAGCATTTT. Amino acids: CASSQESATQVQPQHF.

The chain recombines TRBV11-2 with TRBJ2-7; the D is unclear. The V gene lost 0 bases and the J gene lost 7 bases, with 10 bases spanning the gap. The CDR3 covers 13 residues. Germline CDR1 reads SGHAT; CDR2 reads FQNNGV. The CDR3 here is CASSLDRGGEQYF. In DNA, the CDR3 is TGTGCCAGCAGCTTAGATCGAGGCGGTGAGCAGTACTTC.

The CDR3 here is CASSARLAGVRDTQYF. CDR3 nucleotides: TGCGCCAGCAGTGCGCGACTAGCGGGAGTAAGGGATACGCAGTATTTT. This rearrangement joins TRBV5-1 to TRBJ2-3; 12 bases map to TRBD2. CDR1 SGHRS and CDR2 YFSETQ come from the germline V gene. The CDR3 contains 16 residues. After removal of 5 bases from V and 6 bases from J, the junction contained 10 bases not matched to a gene.